Described below is a single T cell receptor beta chain sequence and its context. Its antigen is still unknown. No much larger clone exists at a distance of one base, and base qualities are not known. Trimming at the junction amounts to 6 bases on V and 4 bases on J, and the germline ends lie 13 bases apart. Sequences SNHLY (CDR1) and FYNNEI (CDR2) are obtained from the germline V gene. There are 14 amino acids in the CDR3, from cysteine to phenylalanine inclusive. Just the 42-base CDR3 DNA is kept, in frame starting at base 1. The immunoSEQ Assay was used to sequence TCRbeta CDR3 regions. After extraction, genomic DNA underwent amplification by bias-controlled multiplex PCR, followed by high-throughput sequencing. The original methods were these. To quantify the absolute abundance of every unique TCRbeta CDR3 region, sequences were collapsed and filtered. T cell fraction was estimated by normalizing TCRbeta template counts to usable DNA, which was measured by amplifying reference genes present in all nucleated cells. Repertoire TCRs were annotated as SARS-CoV-2-specific by exact matching of V gene, CDR3 amino acid sequence and J gene to a known reactive TCR set. MIRA supplied the reference SARS-CoV-2 TCR set, which was filtered for enrichment in COVID-19-positive ImmuneCODE repertoires so that public or cross-reactive TCRs were removed. Using the MIRA antigens, annotated TCRs were further analysed by specific ORF or by position within an ORF. Depth was the summed frequency of annotated unique rearrangements, while breadth was defined as annotated unique rearrangements over total unique productive rearrangements. Group comparisons of TCR breadth used two-sided Wilcoxon rank-sum tests. TCRdb re-hosts the immuneACCESS table, in-frame sequences only. Its copies lack some clones; in the studies checked, an unresolved V gene accounts for under half of them, and the cause for the rest is not known. Clonal size and the V and J genes are those of that table, whereas D and trimming came from the DNA. Present in this sample are 400,000 to 450,000 clones, 75% to 95% of which were seen just once. The ten largest clones represent 9% to 15% of the sample.

Per the publication, the treatment or condition label means: approximately 18 received Ad26.COV2.S at low or high dose, single or two shots; several received placebo; per-sample allocation not given. Repertoires of vaccine and placebo recipients were sequenced from samples taken on day 63 after the first injection. Cohort 1b enrolled 25 to 30 adults aged 18-55 years at a single site in Boston, USA, between 29 July and 7 August 2020. Ad26.COV2.S consisted of a replication-incompetent adenovirus type 26 vector by which a prefusion-stabilized SARS-CoV-2 spike protein from the original Wuhan strain was expressed. The data stem from a study of Ad26.COV2.S vaccination and SARS-CoV-2 variants (dated by TCRdb to the early 2020s). Regarding the research as a whole: Donors in the vaccine arm were drawn from COV1001, a phase I-IIa trial of Ad26.COV2.S in healthy adults that was multicentre, randomized, double-blind and placebo-controlled. Ad26.COV2.S was administered intramuscularly at a dose of 5x10^10 or 1x10^11 viral particles, either as one shot or as two shots given 56 days apart. Sequencing of the TCRbeta repertoire served to evaluate the specificity and breadth of SARS-CoV-2-reactive T cell receptors following Ad26.COV2.S vaccination. The TCR-sequenced set comprised about 30 samples: some 20 Ad26.COV2.S vaccine recipients, 5 placebo recipients and 8 SARS-CoV-2 convalescent individuals. Participants in the trial were split at random into five groups of five each, receiving low-dose or high-dose Ad26.COV2.S once or twice, or else placebo on both occasions. Throughout the experiments and outcome assessment, investigators stayed blinded to trial group allocation.

Here is what the overall study found, with its caveats: After vaccination, spike-specific CD8+ and CD4+ T cell responses were reported to show substantial breadth. Compared with placebo recipients, Ad26.COV2.S recipients showed higher spike-specific TCR breadth (P = 0.0014). The study lacked the statistical power to compare responses across vaccine doses or regimens. The authors noted that the TCR breadth and depth analyses may have underestimated total T cell responses. Vaccine and placebo recipients had similar non-spike TCR breadth, a finding consistent with the vaccine containing only spike.

The rearranged chain carries TRBV2 and TRBJ1-5; the D gene is perhaps TRBD1, from 5 matching bases. Sequencing was performed on peripheral blood, taken in a trial of Ad26.COV2.S vaccine versus placebo. This sequence originates from a person aged 18-65 years who received the Ad26.COV2.S COVID-19 vaccine or a placebo. The sequence in DNA is TGTGCCAGCAGCCCCGTGGCAGGGAATCAGCCCCAGCATTTT. The encoded protein is CASSPVAGNQPQHF.